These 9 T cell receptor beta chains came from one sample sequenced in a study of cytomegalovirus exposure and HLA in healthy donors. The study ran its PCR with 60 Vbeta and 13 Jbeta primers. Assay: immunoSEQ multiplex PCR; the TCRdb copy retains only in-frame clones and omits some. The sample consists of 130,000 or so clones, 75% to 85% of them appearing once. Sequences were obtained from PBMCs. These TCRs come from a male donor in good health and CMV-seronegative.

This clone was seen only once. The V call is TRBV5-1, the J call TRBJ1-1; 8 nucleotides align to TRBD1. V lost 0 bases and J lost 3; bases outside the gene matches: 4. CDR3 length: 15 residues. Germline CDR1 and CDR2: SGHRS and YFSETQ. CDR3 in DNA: TGCGCCAGCAGCTTGGGGACAGGGTTTTACACTGAAGCTTTCTTT. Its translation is CASSLGTGFYTEAFF. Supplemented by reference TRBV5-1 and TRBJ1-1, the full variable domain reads KAGVTQTPRYLIKTRGQQVTLSCSPISGHRSVSWYQQTPGQGLQFLFEYFSETQRNKGNFPGRFSGRQFSNSRSEMNVSTLELGDSALYLCASSLGTGFYTEAFFGQGTRLTVV.

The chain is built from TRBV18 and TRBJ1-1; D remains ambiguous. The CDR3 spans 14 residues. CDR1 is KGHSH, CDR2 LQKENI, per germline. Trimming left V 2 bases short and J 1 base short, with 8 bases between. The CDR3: CASSPSPGNTEAFF. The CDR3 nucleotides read TGTGCCAGCTCACCAAGTCCGGGGAACACTGAAGCTTTCTTT.

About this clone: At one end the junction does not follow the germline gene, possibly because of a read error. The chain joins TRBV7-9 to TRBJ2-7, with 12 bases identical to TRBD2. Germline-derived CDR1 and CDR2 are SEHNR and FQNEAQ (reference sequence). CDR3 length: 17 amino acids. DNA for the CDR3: TGTTCCAGCAGCTCGCCCCTAGCGGGGGGGCTCTCCTACGAGCAGTACTTC. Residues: CSSSSPLAGGLSYEQYF.

This chain's CDR3 is CASSLGISSYNEQFF. As DNA, the CDR3 is TGTGCCAGCAGCTTAGGGATTAGCTCCTACAATGAGCAGTTCTTC. This sequence joins TRBV13 and TRBJ2-1; D remains unclear. Germline V gene sequence: CDR1 PRHDT, CDR2 FYEKMQ (reference sequence). CDR3 length equals 15 residues. The V end was cut by 0 bases, the J end by 0 bases, with 6 bases between.

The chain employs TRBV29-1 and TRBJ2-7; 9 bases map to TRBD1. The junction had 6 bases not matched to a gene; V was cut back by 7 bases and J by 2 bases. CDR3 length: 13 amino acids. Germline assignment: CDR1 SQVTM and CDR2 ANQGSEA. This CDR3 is CSAGQGRAYEQYF. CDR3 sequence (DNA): TGCAGCGCGGGACAGGGCCGAGCCTACGAGCAGTACTTC.

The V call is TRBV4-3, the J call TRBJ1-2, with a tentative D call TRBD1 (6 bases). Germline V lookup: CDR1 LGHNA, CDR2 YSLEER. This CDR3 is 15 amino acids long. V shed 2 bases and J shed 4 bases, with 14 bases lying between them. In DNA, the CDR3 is TGCGCCAGCAGCCAACCCGGGAGGACAGTCTATGGCTACACCTTC. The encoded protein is CASSQPGRTVYGYTF.

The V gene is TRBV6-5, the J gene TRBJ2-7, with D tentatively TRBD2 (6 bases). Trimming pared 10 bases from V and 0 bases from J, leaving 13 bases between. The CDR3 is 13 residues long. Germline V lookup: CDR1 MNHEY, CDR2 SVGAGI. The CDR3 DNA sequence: TGTGCCACTACGCCGGGACTCTCCTACGAGCAGTACTTC. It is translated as CATTPGLSYEQYF.

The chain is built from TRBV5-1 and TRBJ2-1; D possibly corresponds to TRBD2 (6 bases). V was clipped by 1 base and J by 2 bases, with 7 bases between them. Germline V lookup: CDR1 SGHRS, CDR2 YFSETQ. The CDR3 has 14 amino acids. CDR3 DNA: TGCGCCAGCAGCTTGACGGGGGCCTACAATGAGCAGTTCTTC. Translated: CASSLTGAYNEQFF.

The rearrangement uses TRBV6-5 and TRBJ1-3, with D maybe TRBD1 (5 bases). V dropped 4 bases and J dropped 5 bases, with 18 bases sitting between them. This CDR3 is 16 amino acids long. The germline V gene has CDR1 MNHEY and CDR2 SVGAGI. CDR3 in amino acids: CASSSERTNPRNTIYF. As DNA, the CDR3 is TGTGCCAGCAGTTCGGAGAGGACAAACCCCAGAAACACCATATATTTT.